The 12 T cell receptor beta chains reported below all come from one sample, sequenced in a study of cytomegalovirus exposure and HLA in healthy donors. Primers: 60 Vbeta forward and 13 Jbeta reverse. Data came from immunoSEQ multiplex PCR; TCRdb stores just in-frame clones and leaves some out. The table shows 150,000 to 200,000 clones, with 65% to 85% occurring only once. What was sequenced was PBMCs. These receptors were taken from a male donor in good health and CMV-seropositive.

The chain is built from TRBV7-9 and TRBJ2-1, with TRBD2 matching over 11 bases. With V trimmed by 2 bases and J by 6 bases, 9 bases remained unmatched. The CDR3 runs to 17 residues. Germline assignment: CDR1 SEHNR and CDR2 FQNEAQ (reference sequence). The CDR3 DNA follows: TGTGCCAGCAGCTTAAAACTAGCGGGAGTCGGATCCAATGAGCAGTTCTTC. It yields the protein CASSLKLAGVGSNEQFF.

The chain carries TRBV5-1 and TRBJ2-1; D is possibly TRBD2 (6 bases). The V end was cut by 7 bases, the J end by 1 base, with 15 bases between. CDR3 length: 15 residues. CDR1 is SGHRS and CDR2 is YFSETQ in the germline V gene. The CDR3 sequence is CASFSSGTSYNEQFF. CDR3 DNA: TGCGCCAGCTTTAGCTCCGGGACTTCCTACAATGAGCAGTTCTTC. Variable domain in full (rest from reference TRBV5-1 and TRBJ2-1): KAGVTQTPRYLIKTRGQQVTLSCSPISGHRSVSWYQQTPGQGLQFLFEYFSETQRNKGNFPGRFSGRQFSNSRSEMNVSTLELGDSALYLCASFSSGTSYNEQFFGPGTRLTVL.

J is TRBJ2-7 and V is TRBV14; D is uncertain. V was shortened by 0 bases and J by 1 base, with 10 bases between the two germline ends. Germline CDR1 SGHDN, CDR2 FVKESK. The length of the CDR3 is 15 residues. CDR3 coding DNA: TGTGCCAGCAGCCAAGATCGAAGCGCTTCCTACGAGCAGTACTTC. Translating gives CASSQDRSASYEQYF.

The chain combines TRBV5-6 with TRBJ2-7; 9 bases fit TRBD2. Per germline, CDR1 SGHDT and CDR2 YYEEEE. V shed 4 bases and J 0 bases; nucleotides not matched to a gene: 8. The CDR3 loop spans 16 amino acids. DNA of the CDR3: TGTGCCAGCAGCCCAACGACTAGCGGAGGCTCCTACGAGCAGTACTTC. Protein: CASSPTTSGGSYEQYF.

This clone was observed a single time. The chain couples TRBV25-1 to TRBJ1-2; D call uncertain. The length of the CDR3 is 10 residues. Trimming removed 10 bases from V and 4 bases from J, with 7 bases in between. Germline V gene lookup returns CDR1 MGHDK and CDR2 SYGVNS. The CDR3 DNA reads TGTGCCACCTTCAGCTATGGCTACACCTTC. It encodes CATFSYGYTF.

This clone appeared a single time. The chain combines TRBV5-4 with TRBJ2-1, with a possible D match to TRBD2 (6 bases). From germline, CDR1 is SGHNT and CDR2 YYREEE (reference sequence). V shed 5 bases and J shed 1 base, with 13 bases lying between them. The CDR3 has 15 residues. In DNA, the CDR3 is TGTGCCAGCAGGCCTTCTAGCGCTTCCTACAATGAGCAGTTCTTC. It specifies CASRPSSASYNEQFF. The variable domain in full, completed from reference TRBV5-4 and TRBJ2-1, reads ETGVTQSPTHLIKTRGQQVTLRCSSQSGHNTVSWYQQALGQGPQFIFQYYREEENGRGNFPPRFSGLQFPNYSSELNVNALELDDSALYLCASRPSSASYNEQFFGPGTRLTVL.

The rearrangement links TRBV5-8 to TRBJ2-5; maybe TRBD2 (5 bases). V was shortened by 2 bases and J by 5 bases, with 19 bases between the two germline ends. CDR1 SGHTS and CDR2 YDEGEE come from the germline V gene. CDR3 length: 16 amino acids. The CDR3 is CASSLVEGRNLETQYF. CDR3 nucleotides: TGTGCCAGCAGCTTAGTTGAGGGAAGGAACCTGGAGACCCAGTACTTC.

This clone was seen just once. Written as DNA, the CDR3 is TGTGCCAGCAGCTTCCCACAGGGGAACGACGAGCAGTACTTC. As protein: CASSFPQGNDEQYF. The rearrangement uses TRBV28 and TRBJ2-7, with 7 bases aligning to TRBD1. After removal of 6 bases from V and 5 bases from J, the junction contained 10 bases not matched to a gene. The CDR3 runs to 14 residues. The germline CDR1 and CDR2 sequences are MDHEN and SYDVKM.

V is TRBV7-9 and J is TRBJ2-7; no clear D gene. CDR3 size: 15 residues. The germline gives CDR1 SEHNR, CDR2 FQNEAQ (reference sequence). V lost 2 bases to trimming and J lost 3 bases, with 14 bases between them. CDR3: CASSLPTQANYEQYF. For the CDR3, the DNA is TGTGCCAGCAGCTTACCCACTCAGGCGAACTACGAGCAGTACTTC.

The V gene is TRBV30, the J gene TRBJ2-1, with a tentative D call TRBD2 (5 bases). The ends were cut back, 5 bases at V and 6 bases at J, with 20 bases in the middle. CDR3 size: 15 residues. Germline V lookup: CDR1 GTSNPN, CDR2 SVGIG (reference sequence). The CDR3 DNA sequence: TGTGCCTGGTTACGGGCTAGCAATCGGTTCAATGAGCAGTTCTTC. Residues: CAWLRASNRFNEQFF.

V and J are TRBV29-1 and TRBJ2-5; D gene uncertain. Trimming removed 7 bases at V and 6 bases at J, with 12 bases between. This CDR3 is built from 11 residues. The V gene's germline CDR1 is SQVTM and CDR2 ANQGSEA. The CDR3, as DNA: TGCAGCGGTGGCGAGGAGCAGACCCAGTACTTC. It yields the protein CSGGEEQTQYF.

The chain joins TRBV19 to TRBJ1-5, with D maybe TRBD1 (5 bases). CDR1 is LNHDA, CDR2 SQIVND, per germline (reference sequence). V shed 3 bases and J shed 7 bases, with 13 bases lying between them. The CDR3 totals 14 residues. The CDR3 loop is CASSMGGSGQPQHF. The CDR3 region has the DNA TGTGCCAGTAGTATGGGGGGGTCGGGACAGCCCCAGCATTTT.